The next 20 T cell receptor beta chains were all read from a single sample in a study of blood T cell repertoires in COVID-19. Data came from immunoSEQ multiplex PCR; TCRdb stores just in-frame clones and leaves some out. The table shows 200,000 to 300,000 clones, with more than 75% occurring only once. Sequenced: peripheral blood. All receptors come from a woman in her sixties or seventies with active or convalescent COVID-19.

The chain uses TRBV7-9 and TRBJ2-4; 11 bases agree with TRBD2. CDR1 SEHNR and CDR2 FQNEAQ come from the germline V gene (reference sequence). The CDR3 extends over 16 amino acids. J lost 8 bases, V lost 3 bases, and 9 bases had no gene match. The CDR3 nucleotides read TGTGCCAGCAGCTTTTTAGCGGGGGGGCCGAGAGACATTCAGTACTTC. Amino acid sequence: CASSFLAGGPRDIQYF.

The DNA for the CDR3 is TGTGCCAGCAGGGAAAGGGGTGAAGCTTTCTTT. Residues: CASRERGEAFF. The rearrangement uses TRBV12-3 or TRBV12-4 and TRBJ1-1, with TRBD1 as a possible D gene (5 bases). Trimming removed 6 bases from V and 7 bases from J, with 9 bases in between. The CDR3 spans 11 residues.

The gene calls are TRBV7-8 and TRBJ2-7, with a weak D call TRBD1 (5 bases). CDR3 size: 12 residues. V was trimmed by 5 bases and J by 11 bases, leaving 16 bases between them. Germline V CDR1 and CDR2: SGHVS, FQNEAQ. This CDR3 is CASSVAQGPKYF. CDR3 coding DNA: TGTGCCAGCAGCGTGGCGCAGGGCCCCAAGTACTTC.

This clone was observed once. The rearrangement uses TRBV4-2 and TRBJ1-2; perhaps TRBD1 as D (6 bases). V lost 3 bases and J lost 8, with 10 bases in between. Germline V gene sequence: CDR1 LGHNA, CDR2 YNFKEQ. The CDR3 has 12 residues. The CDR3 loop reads CASSQQGPGYTF. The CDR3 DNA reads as TGTGCCAGCAGCCAGCAGGGGCCCGGCTACACCTTC.

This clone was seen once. The CDR3 DNA reads TGTGCCAGCACCCCGCTAACCGGGGGTTACTACGAGCAGTACTTC. This encodes CASTPLTGGYYEQYF. The V gene is TRBV6-5, the J gene TRBJ2-7; possible D gene TRBD2, 6 bases. V was clipped by 7 bases and J by 3 bases, with 19 bases between them. Germline loops: CDR1 MNHEY, CDR2 SVGAGI. The CDR3 runs to 15 residues.

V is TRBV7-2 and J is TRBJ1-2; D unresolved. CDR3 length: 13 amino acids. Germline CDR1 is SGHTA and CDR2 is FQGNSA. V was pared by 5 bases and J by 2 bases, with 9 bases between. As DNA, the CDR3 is TGTGCCAGCAGCGCCGACACCAACTATGGCTACACCTTC. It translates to CASSADTNYGYTF.

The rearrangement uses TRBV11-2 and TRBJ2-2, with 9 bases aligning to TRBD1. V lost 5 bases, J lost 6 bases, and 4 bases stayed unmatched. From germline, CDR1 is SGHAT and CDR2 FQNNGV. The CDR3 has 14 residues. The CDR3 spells CASSPYRGPGELFF. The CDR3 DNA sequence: TGTGCCAGCAGCCCCTACAGGGGGCCCGGGGAGCTGTTTTTT. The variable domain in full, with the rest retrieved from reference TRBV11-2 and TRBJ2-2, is EAGVAQSPRYKIIEKRQSVAFWCNPISGHATLYWYQQILGQGPKLLIQFQNNGVVDDSQLPKDRFSAERLKGVDSTLKIQPAKLEDSAVYLCASSPYRGPGELFFGEGSRLTVL.

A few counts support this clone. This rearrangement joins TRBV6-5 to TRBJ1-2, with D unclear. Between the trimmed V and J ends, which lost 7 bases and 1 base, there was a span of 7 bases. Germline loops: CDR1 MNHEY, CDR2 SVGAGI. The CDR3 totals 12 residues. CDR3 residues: CASTNYNYGYTF. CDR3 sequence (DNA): TGTGCCAGCACTAACTATAACTATGGCTACACCTTC.

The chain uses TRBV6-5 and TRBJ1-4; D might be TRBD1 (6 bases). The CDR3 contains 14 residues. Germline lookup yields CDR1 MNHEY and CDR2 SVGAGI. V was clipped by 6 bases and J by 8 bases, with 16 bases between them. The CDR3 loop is CASRQGTLGEKLFF. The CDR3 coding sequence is TGTGCCAGCAGGCAAGGGACACTAGGGGAAAAACTGTTTTTT.

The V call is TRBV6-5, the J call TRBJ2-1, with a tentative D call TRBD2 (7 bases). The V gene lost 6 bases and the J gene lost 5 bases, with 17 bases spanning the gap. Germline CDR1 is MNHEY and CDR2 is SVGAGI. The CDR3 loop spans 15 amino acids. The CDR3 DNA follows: TGTGCCAGCAGAGGCTCGGGGGGCCGAAACAATGAGCAGTTCTTC. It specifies CASRGSGGRNNEQFF.

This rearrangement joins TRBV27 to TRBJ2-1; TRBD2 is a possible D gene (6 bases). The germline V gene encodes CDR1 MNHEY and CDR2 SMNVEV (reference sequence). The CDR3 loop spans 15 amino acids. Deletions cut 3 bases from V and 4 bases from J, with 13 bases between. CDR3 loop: CASSFEEGPYNEQFF. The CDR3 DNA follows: TGTGCCAGCAGTTTTGAGGAGGGTCCTTACAATGAGCAGTTCTTC.

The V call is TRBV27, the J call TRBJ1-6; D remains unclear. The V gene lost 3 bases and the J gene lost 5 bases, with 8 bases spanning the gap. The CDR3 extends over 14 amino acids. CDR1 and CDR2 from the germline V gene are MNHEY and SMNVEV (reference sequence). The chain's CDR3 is CASSLRRDNSPLHF. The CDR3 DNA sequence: TGTGCCAGCAGTTTGAGGCGGGATAATTCACCCCTCCACTTT.

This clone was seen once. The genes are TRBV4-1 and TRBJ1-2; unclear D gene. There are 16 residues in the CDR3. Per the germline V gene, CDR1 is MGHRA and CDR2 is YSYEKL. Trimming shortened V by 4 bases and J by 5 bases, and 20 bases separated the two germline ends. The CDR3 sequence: CASSRAPGVRTYGYTF. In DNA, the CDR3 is TGCGCCAGCAGCCGCGCGCCCGGGGTCAGGACTTATGGCTACACCTTC.

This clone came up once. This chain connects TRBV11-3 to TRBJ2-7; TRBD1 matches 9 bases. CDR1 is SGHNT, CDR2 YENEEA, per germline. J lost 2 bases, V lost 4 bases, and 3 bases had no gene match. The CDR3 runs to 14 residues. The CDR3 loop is CASSSRDRAYEQYF. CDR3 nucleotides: TGTGCCAGCAGCTCCCGGGACAGGGCCTACGAGCAGTACTTC.

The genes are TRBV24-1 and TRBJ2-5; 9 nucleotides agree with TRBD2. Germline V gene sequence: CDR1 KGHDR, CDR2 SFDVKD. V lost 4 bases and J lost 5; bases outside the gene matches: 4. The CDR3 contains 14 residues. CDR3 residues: CATSEGTSRETQYF. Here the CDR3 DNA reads TGTGCCACCAGTGAAGGGACTAGCCGGGAGACCCAGTACTTC.

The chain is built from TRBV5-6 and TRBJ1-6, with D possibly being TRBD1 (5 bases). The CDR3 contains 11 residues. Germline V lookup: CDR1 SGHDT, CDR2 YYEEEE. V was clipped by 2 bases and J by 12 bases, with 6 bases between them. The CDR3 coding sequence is TGTGCCAGCAGCTTCGGGGGACCCCTCCACTTT. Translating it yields CASSFGGPLHF. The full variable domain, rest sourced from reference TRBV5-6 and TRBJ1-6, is DAGVTQSPTHLIKTRGQQVTLRCSPKSGHDTVSWYQQALGQGPQFIFQYYEEEERQRGNFPDRFSGHQFPNYSSELNVNALLLGDSALYLCASSFGGPLHFGNGTRLTVT.

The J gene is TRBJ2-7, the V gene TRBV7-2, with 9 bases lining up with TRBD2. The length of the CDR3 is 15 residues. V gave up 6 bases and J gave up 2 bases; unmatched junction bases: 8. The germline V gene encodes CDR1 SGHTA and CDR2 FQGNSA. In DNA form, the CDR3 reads TGTGCCAGCAGGGGTCCCCGCGGGGGGGCCTACGAGCAGTACTTC. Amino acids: CASRGPRGGAYEQYF.

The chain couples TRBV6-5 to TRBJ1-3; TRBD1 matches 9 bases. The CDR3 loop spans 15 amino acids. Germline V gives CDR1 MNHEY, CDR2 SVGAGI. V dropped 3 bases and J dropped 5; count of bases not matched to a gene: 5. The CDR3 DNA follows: TGTGCCAGCAGTTATAGTGGGACAGGGCGAAACACCATATATTTT. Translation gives CASSYSGTGRNTIYF.

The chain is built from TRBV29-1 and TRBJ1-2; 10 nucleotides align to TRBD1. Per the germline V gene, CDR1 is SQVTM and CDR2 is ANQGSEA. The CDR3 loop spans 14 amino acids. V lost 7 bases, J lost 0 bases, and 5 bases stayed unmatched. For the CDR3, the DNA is TGCAGCGCCCGGACAGGGGGAGCTAACTATGGCTACACCTTC. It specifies CSARTGGANYGYTF. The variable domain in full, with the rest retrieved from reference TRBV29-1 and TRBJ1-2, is SAVISQKPSRDICQRGTSLTIQCQVDSQVTMMFWYRQQPGQSLTLIATANQGSEATYESGFVIDKFPISRPNLTFSTLTVSNMSPEDSSIYLCSARTGGANYGYTFGSGTRLTVV.

CDR3 residues: CASSLHGTSYGYTF. The CDR3 DNA follows: TGCGCCAGCAGCTTGCACGGGACTAGCTATGGCTACACCTTC. The chain uses TRBV5-1 and TRBJ1-2, with D perhaps matching TRBD1 (5 bases). The CDR3 runs 14 residues. Germline CDR1 reads SGHRS; CDR2 reads YFSETQ. Trimming stripped 1 base from V and 4 bases from J, with 11 bases between.